Described below is a single T cell receptor (beta chain) sequence and its context. The data derive from a study of T-cell reconstitution after alpha-beta-depleted transplantation in children. For TCRbeta, the library was prepared with unique molecular identifiers. Using its own MiXCR run on the PCR reads, TCRdb lists one record per CDR3 protein. The data contain approximately 400,000 distinct CDR3 sequences, around 15% of them singletons. The sequence came from a boy under two years old who had a stem cell transplant for Wiskott-Aldrich syndrome, so the T cells may come from the graft donor. The sequencing here drew on PBMCs, mostly from graft donor cells, taken 360 days after TCRalphabeta/CD19-depleted stem cell transplant.

This chain's CDR3 is CSAIGGLFLETQYF. CDR3 nucleotide sequence: TGCAGTGCTATAGGGGGCCTTTTTCTGGAGACCCAGTACTTC. V and J are TRBV20-1 and TRBJ2-5; TRBD1 aligns across 7 bases. With V trimmed by 4 bases and J by 5 bases, 10 bases remained unmatched. Per the germline V gene, CDR1 is DFQATT and CDR2 is SNEGSKA (reference sequence). This CDR3 comprises 14 residues.